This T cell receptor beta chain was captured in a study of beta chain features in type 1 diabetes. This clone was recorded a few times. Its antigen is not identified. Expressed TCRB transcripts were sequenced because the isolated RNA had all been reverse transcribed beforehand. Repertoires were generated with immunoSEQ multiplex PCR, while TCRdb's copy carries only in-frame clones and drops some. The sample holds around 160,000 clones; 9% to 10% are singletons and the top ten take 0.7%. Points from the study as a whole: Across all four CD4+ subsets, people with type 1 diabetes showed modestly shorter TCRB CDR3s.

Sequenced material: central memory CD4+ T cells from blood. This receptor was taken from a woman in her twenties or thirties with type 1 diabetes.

CDR3 sequence: CASSSTGGQRETQYF. Written as DNA, the CDR3 is TGCGCCAGCAGCTCAACAGGGGGCCAGCGAGAGACCCAGTACTTC. This sequence joins TRBV5-1 and TRBJ2-5, with 9 bases lining up with TRBD1. The CDR3 runs to 15 residues. Germline V gene data show CDR1 as SGHRS and CDR2 as YFSETQ. With 3 bases clipped from V and 4 bases from J, the junction kept 7 bases outside the gene matches.